The present entry profiles one T cell receptor beta chain with its context. The antigen is unknown. The sample belongs to a study of OX40 agonist ivuxolimab in advanced cancers. For the study at large: The dose-escalation cohort had hepatocellular carcinoma, melanoma, renal cell or head and neck cancer.

Study results and caveats: It was also the case that some nonresponders had low normalized T-cell clonal expansion. Circulating CD4+ and CD8+ T cells showed clonal expansion by week 6 at 0.1 to 3.0 mg/kg.

Here immunoSEQ multiplex PCR was the method, and the copy in TCRdb shows in-frame clones only, minus some. Of about 79,000 clones listed, about 88% were seen once; the top ten hold less than 5%. This CDR3 spans 15 amino acids. Germline V gives CDR1 MNHNS, CDR2 SASEGT. Trimming took off 7 bases at V and 0 bases at J, with 12 bases between the two ends. A history of autoimmune disease or systemic immunosuppression excluded patients. The sequenced sample was CD4+ or CD8+ T cells sorted from blood, obtained in a trial of the OX40 agonist ivuxolimab. This clonotype was sampled from an adult with an advanced solid tumor such as melanoma, head and neck, liver or kidney cancer. V usage is TRBV6-1 and J usage is TRBJ1-4; no definite D call. The DNA for the CDR3 is TGTGCCAGCATCCCCGCCGGTGCAACTAATGAAAAACTGTTTTTT. Residues: CASIPAGATNEKLFF.